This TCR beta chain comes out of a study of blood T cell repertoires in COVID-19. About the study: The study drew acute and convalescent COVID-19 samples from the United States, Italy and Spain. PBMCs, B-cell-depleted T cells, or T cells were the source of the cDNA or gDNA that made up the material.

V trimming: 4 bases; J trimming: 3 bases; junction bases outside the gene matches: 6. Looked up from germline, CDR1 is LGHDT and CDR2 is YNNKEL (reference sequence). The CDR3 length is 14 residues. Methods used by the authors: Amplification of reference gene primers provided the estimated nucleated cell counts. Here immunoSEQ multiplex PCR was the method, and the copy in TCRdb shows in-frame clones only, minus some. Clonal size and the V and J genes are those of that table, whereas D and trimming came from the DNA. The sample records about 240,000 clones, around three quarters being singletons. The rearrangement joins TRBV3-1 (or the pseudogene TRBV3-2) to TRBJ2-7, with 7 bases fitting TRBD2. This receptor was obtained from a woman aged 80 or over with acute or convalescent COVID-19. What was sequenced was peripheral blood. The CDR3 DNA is TGTGCCAGCAGCCGTACCGGGACTAACTACGAGCAGTACTTC. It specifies CASSRTGTNYEQYF.